Shown below are 28 T cell receptor beta chains from a single sample sequenced in a study of regulatory T cells in long-lasting Graves disease (dated by TCRdb to the early 2020s). According to the study, the label for this sample's time point signals: persistent/refractory GD, antithyroid drugs over 5 years with positive TRAb. For both TCR sequencing and RNA sequencing, RNA was extracted from PBMCs in TRIzol. Library creation used multiplex PCR. The reads were generated on an Illumina HiSeq 4000. CDR3 regions were amplified by Arm-PCR with iRepertoire HTBI primers to construct TCR beta libraries. Starting from the raw public reads, TCRdb applied fastp trimming at Q25, assembled clones with MiXCR and retained in-frame beta chains. Each CDR3 protein gets just one entry, which takes the most common genes and DNA from the rows behind it. The sample table lists a few hundred thousand distinct CDR3 sequences, around a quarter of them with a count of one. The ten largest clones represent about 27% of the sample.

The specimen comprised peripheral blood mononuclear cells (PBMCs), sampled when the disease was refractory, from a patient treated with antithyroid drugs. These receptors were taken from a female donor with Graves disease.

As regards this clonotype: Given a much more abundant clone one base away, this may be a read error. This chain connects TRBV12-3 or TRBV12-4 to TRBJ2-5, with D possibly TRBD1 on 8 matching bases. The CDR3 covers 14 residues. The V and J ends lost 6 bases and 9 bases respectively, with 20 bases between them. For the CDR3, the DNA is TGTGCCAGCAGAGAAGACAGGGGCCGGGAGGCCCAGTACTTC. Protein sequence: CASREDRGREAQYF.

The table lists this clonotype with many counts. The V and J genes are TRBV28 and TRBJ1-1; D unclear. The germline V gene encodes CDR1 MDHEN and CDR2 SYDVKM. V lost 5 bases to trimming and J lost 2 bases, with 21 bases between them. This CDR3 comprises 17 residues. For the CDR3, the DNA is TGTGCCAGCAGTGCTCTGGGCCGTCCTTTCCTTAACACTGAAGCTTTCTTT. Residues: CASSALGRPFLNTEAFF. Supplemented by reference TRBV28 and TRBJ1-1, the full variable domain reads DVKVTQSSRYLVKRTGEKVFLECVQDMDHENMFWYRQDPGLGLRLIYFSYDVKMKEKGDIPEGYSVSREKKERFSLILESASTNQTSMYLCASSALGRPFLNTEAFFGQGTRLTVV.

This clonotype was picked up many times. CDR3 bases: TGTGCCACCAGTGACTTCCGAGAGACCCAGTACTTC. Protein sequence: CATSDFRETQYF. The V and J genes are TRBV24-1 and TRBJ2-5; D not resolved. The ends were cut back, 4 bases at V and 4 bases at J, with 6 bases in the middle. The CDR3 is 12 amino acids. The germline V gene encodes CDR1 KGHDR and CDR2 SFDVKD.

The CDR3 bases are TGTGCCAGCAGCCCCCAGCCGCCACAGGTCTCCTACGAGCAGTACTTC. It yields the protein CASSPQPPQVSYEQYF. J is TRBJ2-7 and V is TRBV7-6; D perhaps matches TRBD1 (5 bases). The CDR3 consists of 16 residues. V dropped 5 bases and J dropped 0 bases, with 17 bases sitting between them. CDR1 is SGHVS and CDR2 is FNYEAQ in the germline V gene.

In this sample, this clonotype turned up a few times. This rearrangement joins TRBV4-1 to TRBJ2-5; 11 positions agree with TRBD2. This CDR3 contains 16 residues. Germline lookup yields CDR1 MGHRA and CDR2 YSYEKL. V dropped 3 bases and J dropped 1; count of bases not matched to a gene: 4. In nucleotides, the CDR3 is TGCGCCAGCAGCCATCGGACTAGCGGGCCCCAAGAGACCCAGTACTTC. The encoded protein is CASSHRTSGPQETQYF.

With regard to this clonotype: A much larger clone is a single base away; this may be a read error. The chain uses TRBV28 and TRBJ2-2; either TRBD1 or TRBD2 may fit D (5 bases each). Germline lookup yields CDR1 MDHEN and CDR2 SYDVKM. The CDR3 sequence is 15 residues long. CDR3 protein: CASTSHQGSPGEPFF. For the CDR3, the DNA is TGTGCCAGCACCTCTCATCAGGGTTCGCCCGGGGAGCCGTTTTTT. The full variable domain, rest sourced from reference TRBV28 and TRBJ2-2, is DVKVTQSSRYLVKRTGEKVFLECVQDMDHENMFWYRQDPGLGLRLIYFSYDVKMKEKGDIPEGYSVSREKKERFSLILESASTNQTSMYLCASTSHQGSPGEPFFGEGSRLTVL.

The rearrangement uses TRBV20-1 and TRBJ2-5; TRBD2 matches at 7 bases. Germline V gene sequence: CDR1 DFQATT, CDR2 SNEGSKA (reference sequence). The CDR3 is 13 residues long. V trimming: 1 base; J trimming: 7 bases; junction bases outside the gene matches: 6. The CDR3, as DNA: TGCAGTGCTAGAGGACGGGAGGACGGGACCCAGTACTTC. Translated, it gives CSARGREDGTQYF.

Concerning this clonotype: This may arise from a read error, as a much more abundant clone is one base away. J is TRBJ1-2 and V is TRBV11-3; the match to TRBD1 covers 7 bases. Germline loops: CDR1 SGHNT, CDR2 YENEEA. V trimming: 2 bases; J trimming: 6 bases; junction bases outside the gene matches: 12. The CDR3 runs 16 residues. For the CDR3, the DNA is TGTGCCAGCAGCTTAACGGTACCCATCGACAGGGATGGCTACACCTTC. It is translated as CASSLTVPIDRDGYTF.

The V gene is TRBV19, the J gene TRBJ2-2; no reliable D call. This CDR3 has 14 residues. CDR1 and CDR2 from the germline V gene are LNHDA and SQIVND (reference sequence). With 4 bases removed from V and 4 bases from J, the gap between germline ends came to 10 bases. The CDR3: CASSTYAATGELFF. The CDR3 nucleotides are TGTGCCAGTAGTACATACGCGGCCACCGGGGAGCTGTTTTTT.

This sequence joins TRBV7-2 and TRBJ2-1, with 15 bases aligning to TRBD2. J gave up 10 bases and V 5 bases, and 3 bases lay outside the gene matches. CDR1 and CDR2 (germline): SGHTA, FQGNSA. This CDR3 has 14 residues. For the CDR3, the DNA is TGTGCCAGCAGCCACGGGACTAGCGGGAGGGAGCAGTTCTTC. Protein product: CASSHGTSGREQFF.

This clonotype was counted many times. The rearrangement links TRBV6-1 to TRBJ2-7; the match to TRBD1 covers 7 bases. V gave up 6 bases and J gave up 4 bases; unmatched junction bases: 3. The CDR3 sequence is 12 residues long. The germline gives CDR1 MNHNS, CDR2 SASEGT. The CDR3 is CASSKGQYEQYF. The CDR3 nucleotides are TGTGCCAGCAGCAAGGGACAGTACGAGCAGTACTTC.

The chain carries TRBV4-3 and TRBJ2-7; D is uncertain. Germline CDR1 and CDR2: LGHNA and YSLEER. V lost 0 bases and J lost 2, with 11 bases in between. CDR3 length equals 15 residues. The CDR3 sequence is CASSQDQLETYEQYF. The CDR3 DNA reads TGCGCCAGCAGCCAAGATCAGTTAGAAACCTACGAGCAGTACTTC.

V gene TRBV4-1 combines with J gene TRBJ2-1; tentative D call: TRBD2 (5 bases). This CDR3 spans 17 amino acids. Germline V CDR1 and CDR2: MGHRA, YSYEKL. V was shortened by 7 bases and J by 2 bases, with 21 bases between the two germline ends. CDR3 sequence: CASTLWFLQEAYNEQFF. DNA of the CDR3: TGCGCCAGCACCCTTTGGTTCTTGCAGGAGGCCTACAATGAGCAGTTCTTC.

This clonotype was counted at least ten times. The gene calls are TRBV27 and TRBJ2-5; 10 nucleotides line up with TRBD2. The J segment lost 2 bases and the V segment lost 6 bases, leaving 3 bases of the junction unmatched. CDR3 length: 14 residues. CDR1 is MNHEY and CDR2 is SMNVEV in the germline V gene (reference sequence). CDR3 region: CASRPSGGQETQYF. The CDR3 coding sequence is TGTGCCAGCAGACCTAGCGGGGGACAAGAGACCCAGTACTTC.

The sample holds many counts of this clonotype. V usage is TRBV10-3 and J usage is TRBJ1-2; D not resolved. V was pared by 7 bases and J by 0 bases, with 15 bases between. The CDR3 contains 15 residues. Per germline, CDR1 ENHRY and CDR2 SYGVKD. The CDR3, as DNA: TGTGCCATCAACGGATGGGCAGGAGCTAACTATGGCTACACCTTC. It encodes CAINGWAGANYGYTF.

The gene calls are TRBV3-1 and TRBJ1-3, with no clear D. Between the trimmed V and J ends, which lost 4 bases and 4 bases, there was a span of 11 bases. Germline V CDR1 and CDR2: LGHDT, YNNKEL (reference sequence). The CDR3 runs 14 residues. In DNA form, the CDR3 reads TGTGCCAGCAGCCTTGATATCATCGGAAACACCATATATTTT. It encodes CASSLDIIGNTIYF.

This clonotype was observed a handful of times. Here the CDR3 reads CASSTFGQGETEAFF. DNA of the CDR3: TGTGCCAGTAGTACCTTCGGACAGGGTGAAACTGAAGCTTTCTTT. V and J are TRBV19 and TRBJ1-1; TRBD1 aligns across 8 bases. The CDR3 extends over 15 amino acids. The germline V gene has CDR1 LNHDA and CDR2 SQIVND (reference sequence). After removal of 4 bases from V and 5 bases from J, the junction contained 9 bases not matched to a gene.

The sample holds many counts of this clonotype. The V call is TRBV20-1, the J call TRBJ2-7, with TRBD2 matching 9 bases. Per the germline V gene, CDR1 is DFQATT and CDR2 is SNEGSKA (reference sequence). This CDR3 contains 15 residues. The J segment lost 6 bases and the V segment lost 1 base, leaving 10 bases of the junction unmatched. The CDR3 DNA follows: TGCAGTGCTAGAGCGGGTAGAGCGGGAGGTGGCGAGCAGTACTTC. It is translated as CSARAGRAGGGEQYF.

This clonotype was observed many times. The J gene is TRBJ2-5, the V gene TRBV11-1; 10 nucleotides agree with TRBD2. This CDR3 comprises 17 residues. J gave up 5 bases and V 4 bases, and 13 bases lay outside the gene matches. Germline V lookup: CDR1 SGHAT, CDR2 FQDESV (reference sequence). Here the CDR3 reads CASSSILAGARRETQYF. CDR3 DNA sequence: TGTGCCAGCAGCTCGATCCTAGCGGGAGCTCGGAGGGAGACCCAGTACTTC.

This clonotype has a single count. This chain joins TRBV5-1 and TRBJ2-2, with TRBD2 matching over 7 bases. The V segment lost 4 bases and the J segment 1 base; nucleotides outside the gene matches: 7. The germline V gene has CDR1 SGHRS and CDR2 YFSETQ. The CDR3 is 16 amino acids. The CDR3 nucleotides read TGCGCCAGCAGCAACCGGGAGGCTCTGAACACCGGGGAGCTGTTTTTT. It codes for CASSNREALNTGELFF. The complete variable domain, with remaining parts taken from reference TRBV5-1 and TRBJ2-2, reads KAGVTQTPRYLIKTRGQQVTLSCSPISGHRSVSWYQQTPGQGLQFLFEYFSETQRNKGNFPGRFSGRQFSNSRSEMNVSTLELGDSALYLCASSNREALNTGELFFGEGSRLTVL.

Notes on this clonotype: Just one base apart from a much larger clone, this may be a read error. The V call is TRBV12-3 or TRBV12-4, the J call TRBJ2-7, with 8 positions matching TRBD2. The length of the CDR3 is 14 residues. CDR3 DNA sequence: TGTGCCAGCAGAAAAGCGGGAGCGGGTTACGGGCAGTACTTC. Protein product: CASRKAGAGYGQYF.

This clonotype was observed many times. The chain joins TRBV3-1 to TRBJ2-5; perhaps D is TRBD1 or TRBD2 (5 bases each). This CDR3 has 15 amino acids. V gave up 4 bases and J gave up 4 bases, with 16 bases separating them. Germline lookup yields CDR1 LGHDT and CDR2 YNNKEL (reference sequence). The CDR3 spells CASSLPGAGTETQYF. The DNA for the CDR3 is TGTGCCAGCAGCCTACCCGGCGCAGGGACAGAGACCCAGTACTTC.

This clonotype appeared a few times. The V gene is TRBV6-1, the J gene TRBJ1-4; the match to TRBD1 covers 9 bases. Germline trimming cut 6 bases from V and 7 bases from J; bases unmatched to any gene: 15. CDR3 length equals 17 residues. From germline, CDR1 is MNHNS and CDR2 SASEGT. The CDR3 spells CASSIRSQGARREKLFF. The CDR3 coding sequence is TGTGCCAGCAGCATACGATCACAGGGGGCCCGTCGTGAAAAACTGTTTTTT.

This chain uses TRBV20-1 with TRBJ2-7; 10 bases fit TRBD2. CDR1 DFQATT and CDR2 SNEGSKA come from the germline V gene (reference sequence). This CDR3 spans 14 amino acids. V was pared by 7 bases and J by 6 bases, with 12 bases of the junction left unmatched. The CDR3 DNA is TGCAGTGTCAGGCGGGCACTAGCGGGATCCGAGCAGTACTTC. Its protein is CSVRRALAGSEQYF.

This clonotype appeared a few times. The chain couples TRBV6-1 to TRBJ2-7; D call uncertain. The CDR3 contains 14 residues. The V end lost 3 bases, the J end lost 4 bases, and 13 bases lay between the germline ends. CDR1 and CDR2 (germline): MNHNS, SASEGT. CDR3 sequence (DNA): TGTGCCAGCAGTGACTACCCTTATAGATACGAGCAGTACTTC. Translation: CASSDYPYRYEQYF.

V usage is TRBV6-1 and J usage is TRBJ2-2, with TRBD2 matching 8 bases. J gave up 2 bases and V 7 bases, and 6 bases lay outside the gene matches. The CDR3 runs 15 residues. Germline CDR1 reads MNHNS; CDR2 reads SASEGT. CDR3 sequence: CASKRAGENTGELFF. The CDR3 nucleotides are TGTGCCAGCAAGAGAGCGGGGGAAAACACCGGGGAGCTGTTTTTT.

The sample holds many counts of this clonotype. The rearrangement uses TRBV2 and TRBJ1-1; the match to TRBD1 covers 9 bases. With 4 bases clipped from V and 3 bases from J, the junction kept 15 bases outside the gene matches. Germline CDR1 SNHLY, CDR2 FYNNEI. The CDR3 consists of 18 residues. CDR3 residues: CASSGTRQGGLEDTEAFF. The DNA for the CDR3 is TGTGCCAGCAGTGGAACCCGACAGGGGGGACTCGAGGACACTGAAGCTTTCTTT.

This clonotype appeared a few times. The chain combines TRBV15 with TRBJ1-5; 10 bases match TRBD1. The junction had 11 bases not matched to a gene; V was cut back by 5 bases and J by 1 base. Looked up from germline, CDR1 is LNHNV and CDR2 is YYDKDF (reference sequence). This CDR3 spans 18 amino acids. The CDR3 DNA is TGTGCCACCAGCTTGCGGGGACAGGGGATATTGAGCAATCAGCCCCAGCATTTT. It encodes CATSLRGQGILSNQPQHF.